These 15 T cell receptor beta chains were all obtained from the same sample, sequenced in a study of cytomegalovirus exposure and HLA in healthy donors. TCRdb keeps only in-frame clones here, not all; method: immunoSEQ multiplex PCR. The sample lists around 150,000 clones, around four fifths occurring once. The sample consisted of PBMCs. The receptor source for this set is a young man in good health and CMV-seropositive.

V and J are TRBV6-6 and TRBJ2-4; D possibly corresponds to TRBD2 (6 bases). There are 15 residues in the CDR3. The V gene lost 2 bases and the J gene lost 6 bases, with 14 bases spanning the gap. The V gene's germline CDR1 is MNHNY and CDR2 SVGAGI (reference sequence). The CDR3 DNA follows: TGTGCCAGCAGTTACAGGGACTCCTTGGCAAACATTCAGTACTTC. Amino acids: CASSYRDSLANIQYF.

The chain links TRBV10-3 to TRBJ2-3; a weak D match, TRBD2 (5 bases). Germline lookup yields CDR1 ENHRY and CDR2 SYGVKD. The CDR3 runs 13 residues. Trimming removed 7 bases at V and 4 bases at J, with 12 bases between. The CDR3 protein is CAINPGLADTQYF. The CDR3 DNA follows: TGTGCCATCAATCCCGGACTGGCAGATACGCAGTATTTT.

This chain connects TRBV30 to TRBJ2-7; TRBD1 matches at 9 bases. V lost 2 bases and J lost 4; bases outside the gene matches: 6. Germline CDR1 is GTSNPN and CDR2 is SVGIG (reference sequence). There are 14 residues in the CDR3. The CDR3 sequence is CAWSKDRGLYEQYF. The CDR3 region has the DNA TGTGCCTGGAGTAAGGACAGGGGATTATACGAGCAGTACTTC.

The CDR3 loop reads CSAEGRAGNTEAFF. The CDR3 DNA is TGCAGCGCCGAGGGCCGGGCGGGGAACACTGAAGCTTTCTTT. The chain recombines TRBV29-1 with TRBJ1-1; D gene unclear. This CDR3 is built from 14 residues. Trimming took off 7 bases at V and 1 base at J, with 16 bases between the two ends. Germline CDR1 and CDR2: SQVTM and ANQGSEA. The whole variable domain, filled in from reference TRBV29-1 and TRBJ1-1, reads SAVISQKPSRDICQRGTSLTIQCQVDSQVTMMFWYRQQPGQSLTLIATANQGSEATYESGFVIDKFPISRPNLTFSTLTVSNMSPEDSSIYLCSAEGRAGNTEAFFGQGTRLTVV.

To note about this clone: This sequence may be a read error, since a much larger clone differs from it by one base. The sample has other DNA sequences that encode this CDR3 too. CDR3 loop: CASSLSGTGANEQFF. CDR3 DNA: TGTGCCAGCAGTTTATCCGGGACAGGGGCCAACGAGCAGTTCTTC. The chain carries TRBV27 and TRBJ2-1; 10 nucleotides agree with TRBD1. The V segment lost 0 bases and the J segment 10 bases; nucleotides outside the gene matches: 6. Germline values: CDR1 MNHEY, CDR2 SMNVEV (reference sequence). CDR3 length: 15 amino acids.

The chain joins TRBV18 to TRBJ2-7; TRBD1 agrees at 7 bases. Germline V gene lookup returns CDR1 KGHSH and CDR2 LQKENI. The V and J ends lost 3 bases and 7 bases, in that order; junction bases with no gene match: 3. The length of the CDR3 is 12 residues. CDR3 DNA: TGTGCCAGCTCACCCGAGGGACAGGAGCAGTACTTC. Amino acids: CASSPEGQEQYF.

The chain has TRBV30 and TRBJ1-1; D unresolved. The V end lost 5 bases, the J end lost 5 bases, and 9 bases lay between the germline ends. CDR1 and CDR2 (germline): GTSNPN, SVGIG (reference sequence). The CDR3 sequence is 11 residues long. CDR3 nucleotide sequence: TGTGCCTGGCTAGAGGGAACTGAAGCTTTCTTT. Translating it yields CAWLEGTEAFF. Based on the CDR3 plus reference TRBV30 and TRBJ1-1, the full variable domain is SQTIHQWPATLVQPVGSPLSLECTVEGTSNPNLYWYRQAAGRGLQLLFYSVGIGQISSEVPQNLSASRPQDRQFILSSKKLLLSDSGFYLCAWLEGTEAFFGQGTRLTVV.

The rearrangement links TRBV11-3 to TRBJ2-2; D is perhaps TRBD2 (6 bases). V lost 5 bases and J 6 bases, leaving 7 bases between the germline ends. The germline gives CDR1 SGHNT, CDR2 YENEEA. The CDR3 is 12 residues long. This CDR3 reads CASSPGAGELFF. CDR3 nucleotide sequence: TGTGCCAGCAGCCCGGGGGCCGGGGAGCTGTTTTTT.

Remarks on this clone: Different DNA sequences within this sample yield the same CDR3. This rearrangement joins TRBV11-3 to TRBJ2-2; 8 nucleotides align to TRBD1. Trimming cost V 4 bases and J 4 bases; bases outside gene matches: 2. The CDR3 consists of 14 residues. CDR1 SGHNT and CDR2 YENEEA come from the germline V gene. The chain's CDR3 is CASSWTGSTGELFF. The CDR3 DNA reads TGTGCCAGCAGCTGGACAGGGAGCACCGGGGAGCTGTTTTTT. The complete variable domain, with remaining parts taken from reference TRBV11-3 and TRBJ2-2, reads EAGVVQSPRYKIIEKKQPVAFWCNPISGHNTLYWYLQNLGQGPELLIRYENEEAVDDSQLPKDRFSAERLKGVDSTLKIQPAELGDSAVYLCASSWTGSTGELFFGEGSRLTVL.

This chain uses TRBV5-6 with TRBJ2-1; D is uncertain. CDR1 is SGHDT and CDR2 is YYEEEE in the germline V gene. The CDR3 extends over 13 amino acids. With 2 bases removed from V and 10 bases from J, the gap between germline ends came to 13 bases. The CDR3 here is CASSFGSFKEQFF. CDR3 in DNA: TGTGCCAGCAGCTTCGGGTCCTTCAAGGAGCAGTTCTTC.

J is TRBJ2-2 and V is TRBV4-1; tentative D call: TRBD2 (6 bases). Looked up from germline, CDR1 is MGHRA and CDR2 is YSYEKL. V was shortened by 6 bases and J by 0 bases, with 14 bases between the two germline ends. The CDR3 sequence is 16 residues long. CDR3 bases: TGCGCCAGCAGACCCTTGGCGGGGTCGAACACCGGGGAGCTGTTTTTT. It codes for CASRPLAGSNTGELFF.

V usage is TRBV2 and J usage is TRBJ1-5; 7 bases map to TRBD1. The germline gives CDR1 SNHLY, CDR2 FYNNEI. J was trimmed by 1 base and V by 8 bases; bases with no gene match: 5. This CDR3 spans 14 amino acids. CDR3: CASQPGGSNQPQHF. As DNA, the CDR3 is TGTGCCAGCCAGCCAGGGGGGAGCAATCAGCCCCAGCATTTT.

This rearrangement joins TRBV13 to TRBJ2-5; tentatively, D is TRBD1 (6 bases). The assigned J gene may be wrong: the sequence end matches TRBJ2-7 better. This CDR3 contains 14 residues. Germline V gives CDR1 PRHDT, CDR2 FYEKMQ (reference sequence). The DNA for the CDR3 is TGTGCCAGCAGCTTGCAGGGGCGCGGCTACGAGCAGTACTTC. It specifies CASSLQGRGYEQYF.

The count of this clone is one. This chain connects TRBV5-1 to TRBJ1-2; 12 nucleotides line up with TRBD1. This CDR3 has 14 amino acids. V lost 4 bases, J lost 7 bases, and 5 bases stayed unmatched. The V gene's germline CDR1 is SGHRS and CDR2 YFSETQ. The CDR3 is CASSAGQGAGGYTF. CDR3 bases: TGCGCCAGCAGCGCGGGACAGGGGGCTGGTGGCTACACCTTC.

This clone was seen only once. The rearrangement uses TRBV27 and TRBJ2-7; 9 bases match TRBD2. Germline values: CDR1 MNHEY, CDR2 SMNVEV (reference sequence). This CDR3 comprises 17 residues. J was trimmed by 7 bases and V by 3 bases; bases with no gene match: 16. For the CDR3, the DNA is TGTGCCAGCAGTTTGGGGGCGGGTAGCGGGAGCACGGGGGAGCAGTACTTC. This gives the protein CASSLGAGSGSTGEQYF.